Below, one T cell receptor (beta chain) is given with its context. These data come from a study of early T cells in non-severe SARS-CoV-2 infection. Study summary: Sequencing of bulk RNA from unsorted whole blood was done, without chain pairing.

TCRdb re-called the 5' RACE reads with MiXCR, one entry per CDR3 protein. The sample has tens of thousands of distinct CDR3 sequences; roughly a sixth are singletons. Germline lookup yields CDR1 SGHRS and CDR2 YFSETQ. V lost 3 bases to trimming and J lost 0 bases, with 16 bases between them. CDR3 length: 18 amino acids. Sequenced material: whole blood, taken at baseline. The rearrangement joins TRBV5-1 to TRBJ2-6; maybe TRBD2 (5 bases). The clonotype originates from an adult who was a healthcare worker with PCR-confirmed SARS-CoV-2 infection or an uninfected control (not recorded which). The CDR3 DNA reads as TGCGCCAGCAGCTCGCCAAGGACTGGCGCCTCTGGGGCCAACGTCCTGACTTTC. Translated, it gives CASSSPRTGASGANVLTF.